The present T cell receptor (beta chain) was sequenced within a study of monozygotic twins with inflammatory bowel disease. The unique tags termed UMIs, each holding a 6-nucleotide sample barcode, were added by means of template switching. One entry per CDR3 protein, without DNA, is what TCRdb gives after re-calling the 5' RACE reads. The repertoire table contains 330,000 or so distinct CDR3 sequences. Germline V CDR1 and CDR2: SGHDT, YYEEEE. There are 18 residues in the CDR3. The rearrangement joins TRBV5-6 to TRBJ1-5. Sequenced sample: blood. This clonotype originated in a human donor with ulcerative colitis or Crohn's disease, or a healthy co-twin of an affected twin (not recorded which). CDR3 residues: CASSLRRVGIYSNQPQHF.